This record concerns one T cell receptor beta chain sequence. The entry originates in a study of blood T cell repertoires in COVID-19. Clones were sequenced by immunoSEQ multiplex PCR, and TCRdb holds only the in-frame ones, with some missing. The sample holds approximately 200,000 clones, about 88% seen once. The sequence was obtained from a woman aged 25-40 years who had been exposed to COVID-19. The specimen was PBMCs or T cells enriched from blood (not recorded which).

The CDR3: CASSFRGSYNEQFF. CDR3 sequence (DNA): TGTGCCAGCAGTTTTCGGGGCTCCTACAATGAGCAGTTCTTC. The rearrangement uses TRBV27 and TRBJ2-1; maybe TRBD2 (5 bases). Germline CDR1 reads MNHEY; CDR2 reads SMNVEV (reference sequence). This CDR3 spans 14 amino acids. The V end lost 3 bases, the J end lost 0 bases, and 6 bases lay between the germline ends.